This T cell receptor beta chain stems from a study of cytomegalovirus exposure and HLA in healthy donors. Study-wide findings and caveats: Later on, an analysis showed TCR association rates differing by HLA locus, with DRB1 the most and HLA-C the fewest.

Points on this clone: Its target is not known.

Germline V gives CDR1 SGHVS, CDR2 FNYEAQ. Germline trimming cut 1 base from V and 7 bases from J; bases unmatched to any gene: 8. The CDR3 runs 15 residues. This PCR relied on a set of 60 Vbeta primers and 13 Jbeta primers. The protocol was immunoSEQ multiplex PCR, while the TCRdb copy is restricted to in-frame clones and leaves out a portion. The sample includes 150,000 or so clones, roughly 80% of them seen just once. V usage is TRBV7-6 and J usage is TRBJ1-1, with 8 bases lining up with TRBD1. This TCR was sampled from a man aged 35-49 years in good health and CMV-seropositive. Sequenced sample: PBMCs. The CDR3 is CASSLVGQGASEAFF. CDR3 nucleotide sequence: TGTGCCAGCAGCTTAGTCGGGCAGGGGGCGAGTGAAGCTTTCTTT. Looking up the rest from reference TRBV7-6 and TRBJ1-1 gives the full variable domain: GAGVSQSPRYKVTKRGQDVALRCDPISGHVSLYWYRQALGQGPEFLTYFNYEAQQDKSGLPNDRFSAERPEGSISTLTIQRTEQRDSAMYRCASSLVGQGASEAFFGQGTRLTVV.